This T cell receptor beta chain was recovered during a study of blood T cell repertoires in COVID-19. About the study: The samples span acute and convalescent COVID-19 from the United States, Italy and Spain. T cells, B-cell-depleted T cells, or PBMCs supplied cDNA or gDNA.

In the original workflow: Reference gene primers were amplified, and this amplification served to estimate nucleated cell counts. TCRdb keeps only in-frame clones here, not all; method: immunoSEQ multiplex PCR. The V and J calls and clone size are taken from that table; D and trimming were inferred from the DNA. The data hold about 86,000 clones, with over 80% observed a single time. The germline gives CDR1 SGHTS, CDR2 YDEGEE. This CDR3 spans 13 amino acids. V was trimmed by 3 bases and J by 6 bases, leaving 11 bases between them. The TCR comes from a human donor in a cohort sampled during active COVID-19. The chain recombines TRBV5-8 with TRBJ2-3, with D possibly matching TRBD1 (5 bases). The sequencing sample was made of peripheral blood. The CDR3 DNA reads TGTGCCAGCAGCTCATATAACAGGGATACGCAGTATTTT. This encodes CASSSYNRDTQYF.